One and the same sample provided the 8 T cell receptor beta chains below, sequenced in a study of T-cell reconstitution after alpha-beta-depleted transplantation in children. Preparation of the TCRbeta library used unique molecular identifiers. TCRdb redid the calling of the PCR reads with MiXCR, one entry per CDR3 protein. Of about 510,000 distinct CDR3 sequences in the sample, about an eighth were seen once. Specimen: PBMCs, mostly from graft donor cells, collected 180 days after TCRalphabeta/CD19-depleted stem cell transplant. The receptor source for this set is a female patient aged 2 to 10 who had a stem cell transplant for aplastic anemia, so the T cells may come from the graft donor.

The chain joins TRBV7-2 to TRBJ2-5; TRBD2 agrees at 12 bases. V lost 5 bases, J lost 2 bases, and 6 bases stayed unmatched. This CDR3 region has 16 residues. Germline V gene data show CDR1 as SGHTA and CDR2 as FQGNSA. The CDR3 nucleotides read TGTGCCAGCAGCCAAGCCGGACTAGCGGGGCAAGAGACCCAGTACTTC. Its translation is CASSQAGLAGQETQYF.

The J gene is TRBJ1-5, the V gene TRBV10-3; 7 nucleotides align to TRBD1. The CDR3 covers 14 residues. Germline trimming cut 3 bases from V and 7 bases from J; bases unmatched to any gene: 6. Germline loops: CDR1 ENHRY, CDR2 SYGVKD. The CDR3: CAISDPTGRQPQHF. The CDR3 coding sequence is TGTGCCATCAGTGATCCGACAGGGAGGCAGCCCCAGCATTTT.

This chain links TRBV28 with TRBJ2-2, with a weak D call TRBD1 (6 bases). The V and J ends lost 8 bases and 10 bases respectively, with 17 bases between them. This CDR3 comprises 13 residues. Germline lookup yields CDR1 MDHEN and CDR2 SYDVKM. The CDR3 bases are TGTGCCAGCCTGACAGGATCGGTCGCGGAGCTGTTTTTT. It is translated as CASLTGSVAELFF.

This clonotype was observed a few times. V is TRBV27 and J is TRBJ2-2, with 10 bases fitting TRBD2. Trimming took 2 bases from V and 6 from J; bases not matched to a gene: 3. The CDR3 sequence is 15 residues long. Germline V gene sequence: CDR1 MNHEY, CDR2 SMNVEV (reference sequence). CDR3 amino acids: CASSLSGRAPGELFF. CDR3 nucleotide sequence: TGTGCCAGCAGTTTAAGCGGGAGGGCCCCCGGGGAGCTGTTTTTT.

This clonotype was counted between two and nine times. The genes are TRBV5-1 and TRBJ2-5; D is possibly TRBD1 (5 bases). Germline CDR1 and CDR2: SGHRS and YFSETQ. The CDR3 has 15 residues. Between the trimmed V and J ends, which lost 5 bases and 3 bases, there was a span of 17 bases. CDR3 in amino acids: CASRPPWTSEETQYF. CDR3 in DNA: TGCGCCAGCAGGCCCCCGTGGACATCAGAAGAGACCCAGTACTTC.

This clonotype was seen more than once but under ten times. The chain recombines TRBV5-5 with TRBJ1-5; D ambiguous. The germline gives CDR1 SGHKS, CDR2 YYEKEE (reference sequence). V was trimmed by 2 bases and J by 4 bases, leaving 7 bases between them. The CDR3 contains 13 residues. The CDR3: CASSFSENQPQHF. As DNA, the CDR3 is TGTGCCAGCAGCTTTTCAGAGAATCAGCCCCAGCATTTT.

This clonotype was detected a few times. The chain uses TRBV7-3 and TRBJ1-2; the D is unclear. Germline V gives CDR1 SGHTA, CDR2 FQGTGA. The germline V and J ends were trimmed by 1 base and 4 bases, with 7 bases remaining between them. This CDR3 contains 13 residues. The CDR3 loop reads CASSLIEGYGYTF. The CDR3 DNA follows: TGTGCCAGCAGCTTAATAGAGGGCTATGGCTACACCTTC.

This clonotype was seen a handful of times. The genes are TRBV5-6 and TRBJ1-2, with D unclear. V dropped 2 bases and J dropped 3 bases, with 20 bases sitting between them. Germline loops: CDR1 SGHDT, CDR2 YYEEEE. This CDR3 region has 17 residues. CDR3 coding DNA: TGTGCCAGCAGCTTTTCCCCGAACCTATTATTGGACTATGGCTACACCTTC. Its protein is CASSFSPNLLLDYGYTF.